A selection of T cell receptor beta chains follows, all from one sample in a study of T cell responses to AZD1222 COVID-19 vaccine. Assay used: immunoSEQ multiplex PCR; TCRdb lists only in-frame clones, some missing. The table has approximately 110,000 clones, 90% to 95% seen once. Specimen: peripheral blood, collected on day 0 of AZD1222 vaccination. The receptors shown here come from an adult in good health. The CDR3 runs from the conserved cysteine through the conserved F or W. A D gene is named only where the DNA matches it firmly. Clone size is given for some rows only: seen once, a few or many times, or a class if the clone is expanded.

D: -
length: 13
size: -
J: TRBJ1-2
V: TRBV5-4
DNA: TGTGCCAGCAGCTTGGGACAGCCTTCTGGCTACACCTTC
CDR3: CASSLGQPSGYTF

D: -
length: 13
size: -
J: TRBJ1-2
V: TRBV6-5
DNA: TGTGCCAGCATTAAAGGACATTGGGATGGCTACACCTTC
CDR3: CASIKGHWDGYTF

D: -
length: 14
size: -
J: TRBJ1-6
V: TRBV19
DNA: TGTGCCAGTAGTGCCGTGGGTTCAAGGTTACCCCTCCACTTT
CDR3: CASSAVGSRLPLHF

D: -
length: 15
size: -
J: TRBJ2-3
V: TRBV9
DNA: TGTGCCAGCAGCGGCCGAGGACCGGGCGGGGATACGCAGTATTTT
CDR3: CASSGRGPGGDTQYF

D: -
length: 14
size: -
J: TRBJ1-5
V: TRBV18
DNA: TGTGCCAGCTCACCGTCAGGGTCTAGTCAGCCCCAGCATTTT
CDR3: CASSPSGSSQPQHF

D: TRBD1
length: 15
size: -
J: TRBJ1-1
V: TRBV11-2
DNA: TGTGCCAGCAGCAAACCCCAGGGGGCGCACACTGAAGCTTTCTTT
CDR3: CASSKPQGAHTEAFF

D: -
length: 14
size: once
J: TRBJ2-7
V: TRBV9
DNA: TGTGCCAGCAGCGTTAGATGGGAGTCCTACGAGCAGTACTTC
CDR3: CASSVRWESYEQYF

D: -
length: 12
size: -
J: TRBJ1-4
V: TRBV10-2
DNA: TGCGCCAGCAGTGAGGTTAATGAAAAACTGTTTTTT
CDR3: CASSEVNEKLFF

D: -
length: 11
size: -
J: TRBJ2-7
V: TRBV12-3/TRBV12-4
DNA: TGTGCCAGCAGTTTATTGGCAGTACAGTACTTC
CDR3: CASSLLAVQYF

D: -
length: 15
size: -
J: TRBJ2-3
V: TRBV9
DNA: TGTGCCAGCAGCGTAGGGAACAGGGCAGCGGATACGCAGTATTTT
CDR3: CASSVGNRAADTQYF

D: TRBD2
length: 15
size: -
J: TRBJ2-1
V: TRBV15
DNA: TGTGCCACCAGCACCGGGACTAGCGGCTACAATGAGCAGTTCTTC
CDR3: CATSTGTSGYNEQFF

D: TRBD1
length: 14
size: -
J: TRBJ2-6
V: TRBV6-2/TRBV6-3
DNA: TGTGCCAGCAGTAAGACAGGGGAGGCCAACGTCCTGACTTTC
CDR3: CASSKTGEANVLTF

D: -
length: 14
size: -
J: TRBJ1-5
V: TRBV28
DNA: TGTGCCAGCAGTCCCAGGGTCGGCAATCAGCCCCAGCATTTT
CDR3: CASSPRVGNQPQHF

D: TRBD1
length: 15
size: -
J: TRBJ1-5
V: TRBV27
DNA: TGTGCCAGCAGCCCGACAGGGAGTTTTGCTCAGCCCCAGCATTTT
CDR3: CASSPTGSFAQPQHF

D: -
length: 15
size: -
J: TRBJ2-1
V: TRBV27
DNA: TGTGCCAGCAGTCTGGAACAGGATGTTTACAATGAGCAGTTCTTC
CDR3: CASSLEQDVYNEQFF

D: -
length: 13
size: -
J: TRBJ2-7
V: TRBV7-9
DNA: TGTGCCAGCAGCTTAGACTCCAGGAACGAGCAGTACTTC
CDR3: CASSLDSRNEQYF

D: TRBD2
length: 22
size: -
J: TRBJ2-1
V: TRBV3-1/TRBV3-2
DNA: TGTGCCAGCAGCCCCGGGGGCCGACTAGCGGGAGGTTATGGGGGCTCCTACAATGAGCAGTTCTTC
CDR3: CASSPGGRLAGGYGGSYNEQFF

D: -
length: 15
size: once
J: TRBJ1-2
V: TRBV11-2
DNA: TGTGCCAGCAGCTTAGAGTGGGGGGAAAACTATGGCTACACCTTC
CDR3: CASSLEWGENYGYTF

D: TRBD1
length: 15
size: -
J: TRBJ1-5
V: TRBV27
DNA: TGTGCCAGCAGTTTGATTGGACAGGTTGGTCAGCCCCAGCATTTT
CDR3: CASSLIGQVGQPQHF

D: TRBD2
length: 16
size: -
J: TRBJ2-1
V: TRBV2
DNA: TGTGCCAGCAGTGACCCACTAGCGACTACGGACAATGAGCAGTTCTTC
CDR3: CASSDPLATTDNEQFF

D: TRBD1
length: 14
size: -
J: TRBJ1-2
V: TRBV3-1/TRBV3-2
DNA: TGTGCCAGCAGCCAAGATCACGACAGGGTGGGCTACACCTTC
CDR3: CASSQDHDRVGYTF

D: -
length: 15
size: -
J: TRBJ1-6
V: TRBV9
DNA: TGTGCCAGCAGCGCGACGACACGAGATAATTCACCCCTCCACTTT
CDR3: CASSATTRDNSPLHF

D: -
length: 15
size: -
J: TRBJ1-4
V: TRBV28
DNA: TGTGCCAGCAGTTTATTCGGGGCATCTAATGAAAAACTGTTTTTT
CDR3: CASSLFGASNEKLFF

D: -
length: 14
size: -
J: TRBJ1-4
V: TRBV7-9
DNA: TGTGCCAGCAGCTTAGCACAGGGCGGTGAAAAACTGTTTTTT
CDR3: CASSLAQGGEKLFF

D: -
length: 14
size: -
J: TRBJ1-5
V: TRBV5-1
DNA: TGCGCCAGCAGCATAGGTGATATCAATCAGCCCCAGCATTTT
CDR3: CASSIGDINQPQHF

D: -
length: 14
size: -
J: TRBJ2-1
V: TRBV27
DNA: TGTGCCAGCAGTTTATCGGGGCCCAACAATGAGCAGTTCTTC
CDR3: CASSLSGPNNEQFF

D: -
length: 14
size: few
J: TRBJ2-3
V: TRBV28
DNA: TGTGCCAGCAGTGTGTCCAGGGTCCAGGATACGCAGTATTTT
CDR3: CASSVSRVQDTQYF

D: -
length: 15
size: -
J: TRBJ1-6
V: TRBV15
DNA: TGTGCCACCAGCAGAGATGGGCGTGCGAATTCACCCCTCCACTTT
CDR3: CATSRDGRANSPLHF

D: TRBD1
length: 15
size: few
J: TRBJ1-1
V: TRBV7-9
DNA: TGTGCCAGCAGCTTTAACAGGGGGAGCAACACTGAAGCTTTCTTT
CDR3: CASSFNRGSNTEAFF

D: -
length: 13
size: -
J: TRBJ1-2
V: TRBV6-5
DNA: TGTGCCAGCAGTTATAAGGGGCACTATGGCTACACCTTC
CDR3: CASSYKGHYGYTF

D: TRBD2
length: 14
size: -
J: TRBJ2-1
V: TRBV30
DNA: TGTGCCCGGGGACGGGCTAGCGGGTACAATGAGCAGTTCTTC
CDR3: CARGRASGYNEQFF

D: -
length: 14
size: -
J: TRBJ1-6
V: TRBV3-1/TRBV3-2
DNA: TGTGCCAGCAGCCAGGTCCAGGGAAGATCACCCCTCCACTTT
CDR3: CASSQVQGRSPLHF

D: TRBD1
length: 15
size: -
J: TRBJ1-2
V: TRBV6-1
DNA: TGTGCCAGCAGTGACCGGGACAGCGGGTCGAGGGGCTACACCTTC
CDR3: CASSDRDSGSRGYTF

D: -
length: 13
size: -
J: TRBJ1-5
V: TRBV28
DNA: TGTGCCAGCAGCGGGGCCTCGGGTCAGCCCCAGCATTTT
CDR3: CASSGASGQPQHF

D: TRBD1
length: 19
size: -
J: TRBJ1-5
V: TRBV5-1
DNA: TGCGCCAGCAGCCCTCTCAGGGGGCCAACAAAGTATAGCAATCAGCCCCAGCATTTT
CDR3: CASSPLRGPTKYSNQPQHF

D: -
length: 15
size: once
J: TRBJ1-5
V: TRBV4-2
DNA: TGTGCCAGCAGCCAAGATACAGGTAGGGATCAGCCCCAGCATTTT
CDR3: CASSQDTGRDQPQHF

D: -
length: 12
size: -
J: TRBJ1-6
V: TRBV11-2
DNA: TGTGCCAGCAGCTTGCGTAATTCACCCCTCCACTTT
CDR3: CASSLRNSPLHF

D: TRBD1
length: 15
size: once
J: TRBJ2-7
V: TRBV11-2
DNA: TGTGCCAGCAGCTTAGGGACGTACCCAGGGGGCGAGCAGTACTTC
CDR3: CASSLGTYPGGEQYF

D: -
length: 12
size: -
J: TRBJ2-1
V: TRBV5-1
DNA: TGCGCCAGCAGCGCGGTGTTTGATGAGCAGTTCTTC
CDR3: CASSAVFDEQFF

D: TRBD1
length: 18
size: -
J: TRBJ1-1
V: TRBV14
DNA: TGTGCCAGCAGCCATCCGGCCGGGACAGGGTTTTGGGCGGCTGAAGCTTTCTTT
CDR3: CASSHPAGTGFWAAEAFF

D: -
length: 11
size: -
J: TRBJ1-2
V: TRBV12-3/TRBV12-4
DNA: TGTGCCAGCAGTTCGGGTTATGGCTACACCTTC
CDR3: CASSSGYGYTF

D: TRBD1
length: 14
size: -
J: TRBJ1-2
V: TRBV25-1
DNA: TGTGCCAGCAGTGGAACGGGACAGAACTATGGCTACACCTTC
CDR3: CASSGTGQNYGYTF

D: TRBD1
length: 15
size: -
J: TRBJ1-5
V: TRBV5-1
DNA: TGCGCCAGCAGCTTAGGACAGGACCCAGGGGAGCCCCAGCATTTT
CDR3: CASSLGQDPGEPQHF

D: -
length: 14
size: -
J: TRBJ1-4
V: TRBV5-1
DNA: TGCGCCAGCAGCTTGTCCGGCCAGGAAGAAAAACTGTTTTTT
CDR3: CASSLSGQEEKLFF

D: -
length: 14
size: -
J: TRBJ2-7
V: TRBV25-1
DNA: TGTGCCAGCAGTGATCCACAGGGTTACTACGAGCAGTACTTC
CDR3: CASSDPQGYYEQYF

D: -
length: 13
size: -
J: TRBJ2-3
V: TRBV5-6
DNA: TGTGCCAGCAGCTCCCCGGGCACAGATACGCAGTATTTT
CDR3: CASSSPGTDTQYF

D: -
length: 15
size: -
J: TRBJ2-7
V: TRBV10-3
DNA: TGTGCCATCAGTCAAGGCCCAACCAGCTCCTACGAGCAGTACTTC
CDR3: CAISQGPTSSYEQYF

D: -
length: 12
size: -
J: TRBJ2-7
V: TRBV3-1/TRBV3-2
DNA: TGTGCCAGCAGTCCGGGACATTTCGAGCAGTACTTC
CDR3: CASSPGHFEQYF

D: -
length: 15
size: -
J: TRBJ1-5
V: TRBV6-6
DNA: TGTGCCAGCCTCGCGTGGGGTGACGACAATCAGCCCCAGCATTTT
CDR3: CASLAWGDDNQPQHF

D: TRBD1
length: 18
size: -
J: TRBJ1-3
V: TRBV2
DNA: TGTGCCAGCAGTGAATGGGAGAGTTACAGGGGTACTGGAAACACCATATATTTT
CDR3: CASSEWESYRGTGNTIYF

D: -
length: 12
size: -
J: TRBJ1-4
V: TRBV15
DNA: TGTGCCACCACCGGGACTAATGAAAAACTGTTTTTT
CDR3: CATTGTNEKLFF

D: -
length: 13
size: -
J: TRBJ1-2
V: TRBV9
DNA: TGTGCCAGCAGCGTAGAGACGGCCGATGGCTACACCTTC
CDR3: CASSVETADGYTF